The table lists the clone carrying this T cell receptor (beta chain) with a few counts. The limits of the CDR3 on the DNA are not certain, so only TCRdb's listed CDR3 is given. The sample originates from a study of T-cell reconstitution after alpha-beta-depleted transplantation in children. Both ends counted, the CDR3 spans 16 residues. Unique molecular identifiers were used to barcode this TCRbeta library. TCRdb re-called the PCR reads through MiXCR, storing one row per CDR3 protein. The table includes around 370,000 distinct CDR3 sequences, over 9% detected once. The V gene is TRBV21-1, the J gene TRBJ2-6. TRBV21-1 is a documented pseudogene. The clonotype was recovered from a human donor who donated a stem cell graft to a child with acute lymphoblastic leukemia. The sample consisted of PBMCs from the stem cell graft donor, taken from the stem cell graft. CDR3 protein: CASSTKVGSGANVLTF.